These 32 T cell receptor beta chains were all obtained from the same sample, sequenced in a study of identical twins. Via MiXCR, TCRdb re-called the 5' RACE reads, giving one row per CDR3 protein. This table holds some 630,000 distinct CDR3 sequences, less than 9% found once. These data also featured in a second study, about yellow fever vaccine responses in identical twins.

Sequencing used PBMCs. Source of these receptors: a woman between 18 and 29 years old in good health.

This clonotype was found many times. This chain joins TRBV20-1 and TRBJ1-1; no firm D call. Germline V gene sequence: CDR1 DFQATT, CDR2 SNEGSKA (reference sequence). There are 13 residues in the CDR3. Trimming removed 4 bases from V and 0 bases from J, with 9 bases in between. For the CDR3, the DNA is TGCAGTGCTATCGGCGGAATGAACACTGAAGCTTTCTTT. It encodes CSAIGGMNTEAFF.

This rearrangement joins TRBV24-1 to TRBJ2-5; D uncertain. Germline lookup yields CDR1 KGHDR and CDR2 SFDVKD. The CDR3 has 11 residues. Trimming cost V 5 bases and J 5 bases, with 5 bases left between them. CDR3 residues: CATSVDETQYF. CDR3 bases: TGTGCCACCAGTGTTGACGAGACCCAGTACTTC.

This clonotype has at least ten counts. The chain is built from TRBV5-1 and TRBJ2-2; D gene ambiguous. Germline V gives CDR1 SGHRS, CDR2 YFSETQ. V was shortened by 0 bases and J by 2 bases, with 11 bases between the two germline ends. The CDR3 is 16 amino acids. The CDR3 loop is CASSLGSDRNTGELFF. The CDR3 coding sequence is TGCGCCAGCAGCTTGGGGTCGGACCGAAACACCGGGGAGCTGTTTTTT.

This chain connects TRBV3-1 to TRBJ2-3, with 7 bases that match TRBD2. With V trimmed by 1 base and J by 5 bases, 6 bases remained unmatched. CDR1 LGHDT and CDR2 YNNKEL come from the germline V gene (reference sequence). This CDR3 contains 15 residues. Here the CDR3 DNA reads TGTGCCAGCAGCCAAGTCCTGGGGGGGGAAGATACGCAGTATTTT. As protein: CASSQVLGGEDTQYF.

In its sample, this clonotype was seen a few times. The V call is TRBV20-1, the J call TRBJ2-7; 9 bases fit TRBD2. CDR3 length: 14 amino acids. With 3 bases clipped from V and 2 bases from J, the junction kept 5 bases outside the gene matches. Per the germline V gene, CDR1 is DFQATT and CDR2 is SNEGSKA (reference sequence). Here the CDR3 reads CSARLASGTYEQYF. The CDR3, as DNA: TGCAGTGCTAGGTTGGCTAGCGGGACCTACGAGCAGTACTTC.

The rearrangement uses TRBV29-1 and TRBJ2-7, with D uncertain. Germline lookup yields CDR1 SQVTM and CDR2 ANQGSEA. The ends were cut back, 4 bases at V and 3 bases at J, with 16 bases in the middle. This CDR3 region has 14 residues. The chain's CDR3 is CSVVALGMVYEQYF. The CDR3 DNA is TGCAGCGTTGTGGCCCTTGGGATGGTCTACGAGCAGTACTTC.

This clonotype has just a few counts. The chain employs TRBV19 and TRBJ1-5; D possibly corresponds to TRBD1 (6 bases). Trimming cost V 2 bases and J 2 bases, with 7 bases left between them. The CDR3 totals 14 residues. The germline CDR1 and CDR2 sequences are LNHDA and SQIVND (reference sequence). CDR3 amino acids: CASSISGGNQPQHF. In DNA, the CDR3 is TGTGCCAGTAGTATATCAGGGGGCAATCAGCCCCAGCATTTT.

This clonotype was observed a handful of times. The chain recombines TRBV9 with TRBJ1-1; TRBD1 matches at 9 bases. CDR1 and CDR2 (germline): SGDLS, YYNGEE. This CDR3 contains 17 residues. J lost 3 bases, V lost 0 bases, and 9 bases had no gene match. DNA for the CDR3: TGTGCCAGCAGCGTAGGGATCCGGGACAGGGCGCACACTGAAGCTTTCTTT. It is translated as CASSVGIRDRAHTEAFF.

This clonotype has at least ten counts. V and J are TRBV6-5 and TRBJ2-2, with 7 bases that match TRBD2. V shed 4 bases and J 4 bases; nucleotides not matched to a gene: 9. The V gene's germline CDR1 is MNHEY and CDR2 SVGAGI. The CDR3 loop spans 16 amino acids. The CDR3 coding sequence is TGTGCCAGCAGTTCTTCTAGCGGAGGGCCCACCGGGGAGCTGTTTTTT. This codes for CASSSSSGGPTGELFF.

This clonotype was seen many times. V is TRBV5-1 and J is TRBJ1-3; D remains ambiguous. The CDR3 consists of 15 residues. Trimming left V 0 bases short and J 0 bases short, with 7 bases between. Germline V gene sequence: CDR1 SGHRS, CDR2 YFSETQ. CDR3 region: CASSLAPSSGNTIYF. CDR3 DNA sequence: TGCGCCAGCAGCTTGGCGCCAAGCTCTGGAAACACCATATATTTT.

This clonotype occurred many times. V is TRBV20-1 and J is TRBJ2-1; 11 nucleotides agree with TRBD2. The V gene's germline CDR1 is DFQATT and CDR2 SNEGSKA (reference sequence). CDR3 length equals 18 residues. The ends lost 3 bases at V and 0 bases at J; junction bases unmatched: 10. CDR3 in DNA: TGCAGTGCTAGGGATACTAGCGGGAGAAGTTCCTCCTACAATGAGCAGTTCTTC. Its protein product is CSARDTSGRSSSYNEQFF.

This clonotype has more than one count but fewer than ten. The chain has TRBV20-1 and TRBJ1-6; 9 positions match TRBD1. V lost 3 bases, J lost 7 bases, and 10 bases stayed unmatched. Germline V gene sequence: CDR1 DFQATT, CDR2 SNEGSKA (reference sequence). The CDR3 has 16 residues. CDR3 sequence (DNA): TGCAGTGCTAGTCCCGGGGGACAGGGTCAAAATTCACCCCTCCACTTT. Protein: CSASPGGQGQNSPLHF.

There are many counts of this clonotype. The chain uses TRBV12-3 or TRBV12-4 and TRBJ2-1; 10 bases are shared with TRBD2. The CDR3 covers 15 residues. Trimming removed 3 bases from V and 5 bases from J; junction bases left unmatched: 4. The CDR3 nucleotides read TGTGCCAGCAGTTTTGTAGCGGGGGGAAACAATGAGCAGTTCTTC. Its protein is CASSFVAGGNNEQFF.

There are a few counts of this clonotype. The chain has TRBV9 and TRBJ2-5; 8 positions agree with TRBD2. The CDR3 runs 15 residues. Trimming at V came to 6 bases and at J to 3 bases, leaving 10 bases not matched to a gene. CDR1 and CDR2 (germline): SGDLS, YYNGEE. CDR3 DNA sequence: TGTGCCAGCACCTCTGGCGCGGGGGGAAAAGAGACCCAGTACTTC. Encoded protein: CASTSGAGGKETQYF.

This clonotype was found a few times. J is TRBJ2-1 and V is TRBV12-3 or TRBV12-4, with TRBD2 identical over 11 bases. The V gene end was trimmed by 5 bases and the J gene end by 1 base; junction bases not matched to a gene: 10. The CDR3 has 18 amino acids. CDR3: CASSRRILAGGSYNEQFF. The CDR3 region has the DNA TGTGCCAGCAGTCGACGTATTCTAGCGGGGGGTTCCTACAATGAGCAGTTCTTC.

This clonotype was observed at least ten times. The chain links TRBV24-1 to TRBJ1-5, with D maybe TRBD1 (6 bases). V dropped 4 bases and J dropped 0 bases, with 12 bases sitting between them. The CDR3 runs 16 residues. The V gene's germline CDR1 is KGHDR and CDR2 SFDVKD. CDR3 nucleotides: TGTGCCACCAGTGACTCGGACAGCCTTAGCAATCAGCCCCAGCATTTT. It codes for CATSDSDSLSNQPQHF.

There are many counts of this clonotype. The rearrangement links TRBV20-1 to TRBJ2-7, with D unresolved. Trimming removed 4 bases at V and 4 bases at J, with 8 bases between. The CDR3 is 11 amino acids. Germline assignment: CDR1 DFQATT and CDR2 SNEGSKA (reference sequence). The CDR3 sequence is CSANLGYEQYF. CDR3 bases: TGCAGTGCTAATCTAGGGTACGAGCAGTACTTC.

This clonotype was detected only a few times. This chain joins TRBV7-9 and TRBJ2-1; TRBD2 aligns across 7 bases. Germline assignment: CDR1 SEHNR and CDR2 FQNEAQ (reference sequence). The V and J ends lost 5 bases and 5 bases, in that order; junction bases with no gene match: 9. This CDR3 spans 15 amino acids. The CDR3 sequence: CASSTMASGDNEQFF. The CDR3 nucleotides are TGTGCCAGCAGCACAATGGCTAGCGGCGACAATGAGCAGTTCTTC.

CDR3 loop: CASSLERRNEQFF. DNA for the CDR3: TGCGCCAGCAGCTTGGAGCGGAGGAATGAGCAGTTCTTC. The chain links TRBV5-1 to TRBJ2-1; perhaps TRBD2 as D (5 bases). The CDR3 covers 13 residues. In germline, CDR1 is SGHRS, CDR2 YFSETQ. Trimming pared 0 bases from V and 7 bases from J, leaving 8 bases between.

This CDR3 reads CASSLVATGYGYTF. The DNA of the CDR3 is TGTGCCAGCAGCTTAGTAGCAACAGGGTATGGCTACACCTTC. The V and J genes are TRBV7-2 and TRBJ1-2; tentative D call: TRBD1 (6 bases). Trimming cost V 1 base and J 5 bases, with 11 bases left between them. The germline CDR1 and CDR2 sequences are SGHTA and FQGNSA. This CDR3 contains 14 residues. Combining the CDR3 with reference TRBV7-2 and TRBJ1-2 gives the whole variable domain GAGVSQSPSNKVTEKGKDVELRCDPISGHTALYWYRQSLGQGLEFLIYFQGNSAPDKSGLPSDRFSAERTGGSVSTLTIQRTQQEDSAVYLCASSLVATGYGYTFGSGTRLTVV.

This clonotype was counted a few times. The rearrangement joins TRBV11-2 to TRBJ2-6, with 7 bases fitting TRBD1. Per germline, CDR1 SGHAT and CDR2 FQNNGV. The CDR3 runs to 19 residues. V was clipped by 5 bases and J by 0 bases; unmatched bases: 13. In nucleotides, the CDR3 is TGTGCCAGCAGCATTAGGCCCCCGGGACAGCTCTCTGGGGCCAACGTCCTGACTTTC. It specifies CASSIRPPGQLSGANVLTF.

This chain connects TRBV7-2 to TRBJ2-7, with TRBD1 matching over 7 bases. The V gene end was trimmed by 3 bases and the J gene end by 2 bases; junction bases not matched to a gene: 4. There are 14 residues in the CDR3. CDR1 is SGHTA and CDR2 is FQGNSA in the germline V gene. CDR3 bases: TGTGCCAGCAGCTTTCTCCAGGGGGCCTACGAGCAGTACTTC. Amino acid sequence: CASSFLQGAYEQYF.

This sequence joins TRBV5-4 and TRBJ1-1; no clear D. The CDR3 extends over 15 amino acids. The V gene lost 4 bases and the J gene lost 2 bases, with 15 bases spanning the gap. The germline CDR1 and CDR2 sequences are SGHNT and YYREEE (reference sequence). CDR3 sequence (DNA): TGTGCCAGCAGCGTCGGACGACCCTATAACACTGAAGCTTTCTTT. Translation gives CASSVGRPYNTEAFF. Looking up the rest from reference TRBV5-4 and TRBJ1-1 gives the full variable domain: ETGVTQSPTHLIKTRGQQVTLRCSSQSGHNTVSWYQQALGQGPQFIFQYYREEENGRGNFPPRFSGLQFPNYSSELNVNALELDDSALYLCASSVGRPYNTEAFFGQGTRLTVV.

About this clonotype itself: A much larger clone is a single base away; this may be a read error. J is TRBJ2-7 and V is TRBV12-3 or TRBV12-4; TRBD1 might be the D (5 bases). This CDR3 has 15 residues. The CDR3 sequence: CASSSDSSPFYELYF. The CDR3 bases are TGTGCCAGCAGCAGCGACAGTTCACCATTCTACGAGCTGTACTTC.

This rearrangement joins TRBV5-6 to TRBJ2-5, with 8 positions matching TRBD1. The CDR3 covers 16 residues. The J segment lost 1 base and the V segment lost 3 bases, leaving 8 bases of the junction unmatched. Germline V CDR1 and CDR2: SGHDT, YYEEEE. Here the CDR3 reads CASSSWTGPSQETQYF. CDR3 DNA: TGTGCCAGCAGCTCTTGGACAGGGCCATCCCAAGAGACCCAGTACTTC.

This clonotype has a count of ten or more. The chain employs TRBV5-1 and TRBJ2-5, with D unclear. This CDR3 has 14 amino acids. Trimming removed 1 base at V and 1 base at J, with 8 bases between. Germline V lookup: CDR1 SGHRS, CDR2 YFSETQ. CDR3 bases: TGCGCCAGCAGCTTGTTGTACGCCCAAGAGACCCAGTACTTC. This sequence encodes CASSLLYAQETQYF. The full variable domain, rest sourced from reference TRBV5-1 and TRBJ2-5, is KAGVTQTPRYLIKTRGQQVTLSCSPISGHRSVSWYQQTPGQGLQFLFEYFSETQRNKGNFPGRFSGRQFSNSRSEMNVSTLELGDSALYLCASSLLYAQETQYFGPGTRLLVL.

The chain couples TRBV4-1 to TRBJ2-3; D is unclear. This CDR3 region has 15 residues. Germline values: CDR1 MGHRA, CDR2 YSYEKL. Trimming left V 4 bases short and J 2 bases short, with 13 bases between. The CDR3 nucleotides are TGCGCCAGCAGCCTCTCGAGACGGATCACAGATACGCAGTATTTT. It translates to CASSLSRRITDTQYF.

This clonotype was seen only a few times. This chain links TRBV6-5 with TRBJ2-1; 9 nucleotides align to TRBD1. Germline-derived CDR1 and CDR2 are MNHEY and SVGAGI. The CDR3 loop spans 16 amino acids. V lost 2 bases, J lost 7 bases, and 9 bases stayed unmatched. The CDR3 sequence: CASSYITGGYRNEQFF. The CDR3 DNA reads TGTGCCAGCAGTTACATCACAGGGGGCTATCGGAATGAGCAGTTCTTC.

This clonotype was picked up a small number of times. V and J are TRBV12-3 or TRBV12-4 and TRBJ2-1, with a possible D match to TRBD2 (6 bases). With 3 bases removed from V and 9 bases from J, the gap between germline ends came to 18 bases. The CDR3 contains 15 residues. The CDR3 protein is CASSLTGVVIIEQFF. The CDR3 DNA reads as TGTGCCAGCAGTTTGACGGGAGTGGTAATCATTGAGCAGTTCTTC.

This chain joins TRBV6-5 and TRBJ1-1, with a tentative D call TRBD1 (5 bases). V lost 2 bases and J lost 4, with 23 bases in between. CDR3 length: 18 residues. CDR1 MNHEY and CDR2 SVGAGI come from the germline V gene. The CDR3 DNA is TGTGCCAGCAGTTACGGTGGGACCGGCTCAGTCCTCGGCACTGAAGCTTTCTTT. Protein product: CASSYGGTGSVLGTEAFF.

This clonotype has at least ten counts. The chain uses TRBV11-1 and TRBJ2-2; D possibly matches TRBD1 or TRBD2 (6 bases each). Looked up from germline, CDR1 is SGHAT and CDR2 is FQDESV (reference sequence). V was clipped by 2 bases and J by 0 bases, with 13 bases between them. This CDR3 has 17 residues. This CDR3 reads CASSLSGAVANTGELFF. The CDR3 nucleotides read TGTGCCAGCAGCTTATCGGGGGCGGTCGCGAACACCGGGGAGCTGTTTTTT.

Ten or more counts support this clonotype. The J gene is TRBJ2-7, the V gene TRBV12-3 or TRBV12-4; D is ambiguous. This CDR3 comprises 14 residues. Trimming stripped 1 base from V and 1 base from J, with 8 bases between. CDR3 loop: CASSLDRPSYEQYF. The CDR3 DNA reads as TGTGCCAGCAGTTTAGACCGTCCATCCTACGAGCAGTACTTC.